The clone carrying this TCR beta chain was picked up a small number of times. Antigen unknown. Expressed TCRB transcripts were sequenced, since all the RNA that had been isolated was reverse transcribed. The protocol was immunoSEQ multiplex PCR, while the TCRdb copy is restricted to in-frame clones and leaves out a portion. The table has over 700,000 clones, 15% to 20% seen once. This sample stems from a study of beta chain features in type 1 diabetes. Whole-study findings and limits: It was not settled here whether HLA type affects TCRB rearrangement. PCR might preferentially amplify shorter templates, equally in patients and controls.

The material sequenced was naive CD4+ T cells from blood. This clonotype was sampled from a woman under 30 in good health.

CDR3 in amino acids: CASSLKSGGNTGELFF. CDR3 coding DNA: TGCGCCAGCAGCTTGAAGAGCGGGGGGAACACCGGGGAGCTGTTTTTT. The J gene is TRBJ2-2, the V gene TRBV5-1, with 8 bases fitting TRBD2. J gave up 1 base and V 1 base, and 3 bases lay outside the gene matches. CDR3 length equals 16 residues. Germline loops: CDR1 SGHRS, CDR2 YFSETQ.